What follows are 4 T cell receptor beta chains derived from one specimen sequenced in a study of early T cells in non-severe SARS-CoV-2 infection. TCRdb fed the 5' RACE reads into MiXCR, producing one record per CDR3 protein. Of about 48,000 distinct CDR3 sequences in the sample, around 6% were seen once. The sample taken for sequencing was whole blood. Receptors originate from an adult who was a healthcare worker with PCR-confirmed SARS-CoV-2 infection or an uninfected control (not recorded which).

Many counts were recorded for this clonotype. The rearrangement links TRBV29-1 to TRBJ2-2; 8 nucleotides line up with TRBD2. The germline V gene encodes CDR1 SQVTM and CDR2 ANQGSEA. The V and J ends lost 6 bases and 5 bases, in that order; junction bases with no gene match: 11. The CDR3 has 15 amino acids. CDR3 in DNA: TGCAGCGTCCAGGCTCCGAGCGGGAGAACCGGGGAGCTGTTTTTT. Its translation is CSVQAPSGRTGELFF.

This clonotype was observed many times. This rearrangement joins TRBV2 to TRBJ2-3, with D perhaps matching TRBD1 or TRBD2 (5 bases each). V shed 4 bases and J shed 6 bases, with 29 bases lying between them. From germline, CDR1 is SNHLY and CDR2 FYNNEI. The CDR3 has 19 residues. CDR3 coding DNA: TGTGCCAGCAGTGGGGGGAGACATGGCGGGCAGAGGGTTTCGGATACGCAGTATTTT. As protein: CASSGGRHGGQRVSDTQYF.

This clonotype was counted at least ten times. J is TRBJ1-5 and V is TRBV12-3 or TRBV12-4; D remains ambiguous. The length of the CDR3 is 10 residues. V shed 8 bases and J shed 5 bases, with 4 bases lying between them. Here the CDR3 DNA reads TGTGCCAGCGGTTATCAGCCCCAGCATTTT. Protein sequence: CASGYQPQHF.

This clonotype was counted only a few times. The chain employs TRBV29-1 and TRBJ2-7, with 10 bases that match TRBD2. This CDR3 contains 14 residues. CDR1 and CDR2 from the germline V gene are SQVTM and ANQGSEA. Unmatched junction bases numbered 7, after V lost 5 bases and J lost 3 bases. The CDR3 spells CSVIPSGRDYEQYF. The CDR3 nucleotides are TGCAGCGTTATTCCTAGCGGGAGAGACTACGAGCAGTACTTC.